The text below deals with one TCR beta chain. The data were taken from a study of control samples from healthy donors and cancer patients. Clones were read by immunoSEQ multiplex PCR, and TCRdb kept only the in-frame ones, dropping some. The sample includes approximately 70,000 clones, 89% of them seen just once. J was trimmed by 4 bases and V by 2 bases; bases with no gene match: 13. The CDR3 consists of 17 residues. The germline CDR1 and CDR2 sequences are KGHSH and LQKENI. The receptor was isolated from a man aged 55 to 70 with colorectal cancer. The source material was PBMCs. The V call is TRBV18, the J call TRBJ1-1; 7 bases agree with TRBD1. The CDR3 nucleotides are TGTGCCAGCTCACCATCCCCTGTTGGGACAGTCGCCACTGAAGCTTTCTTT. It is translated as CASSPSPVGTVATEAFF.